The 30 T cell receptor beta chains in this list originate from one sample, sequenced in a study of shared clonotypes between healthy human individuals. Clones were sequenced by immunoSEQ multiplex PCR, and TCRdb holds only the in-frame ones, with some missing. The table shows about 180,000 clones, with 90% to 95% occurring only once. Sequencing was carried out using naive CD4+ T cells sorted from blood. Subset reported: CD45RA+ positively selected. These receptors came from a woman aged 25 to 39 in good health.

This sequence joins TRBV28 and TRBJ1-2, with no clear D. Germline V gene lookup returns CDR1 MDHEN and CDR2 SYDVKM. Trimming removed 8 bases from V and 4 bases from J, with 14 bases in between. This CDR3 has 13 residues. The CDR3 bases are TGTGCCAGCGGAGGCTGGAGAGTCTATGGCTACACCTTC. Translated, it gives CASGGWRVYGYTF.

The genes are TRBV5-1 and TRBJ1-1, with 7 bases fitting TRBD1. The CDR3 contains 15 residues. The V and J ends lost 4 bases and 4 bases, in that order; junction bases with no gene match: 10. The germline CDR1 and CDR2 sequences are SGHRS and YFSETQ. The CDR3 bases are TGCGCCAGCAGCGGGCGGACAGGATTGGGCACTGAAGCTTTCTTT. Its protein is CASSGRTGLGTEAFF.

V is TRBV28 and J is TRBJ1-5; 8 nucleotides agree with TRBD1. The germline V gene encodes CDR1 MDHEN and CDR2 SYDVKM. The CDR3 has 14 amino acids. J was trimmed by 3 bases and V by 4 bases; bases with no gene match: 2. The CDR3 nucleotides read TGTGCCAGCAGTTCGGACAGGGCCAATCAGCCCCAGCATTTT. This sequence encodes CASSSDRANQPQHF. The variable domain in full, completed from reference TRBV28 and TRBJ1-5, reads DVKVTQSSRYLVKRTGEKVFLECVQDMDHENMFWYRQDPGLGLRLIYFSYDVKMKEKGDIPEGYSVSREKKERFSLILESASTNQTSMYLCASSSDRANQPQHFGDGTRLSIL.

The CDR3, as DNA: TGTGCCTGGAACCGGGGCGGGGGAGAGACCCAGTACTTC. It yields the protein CAWNRGGGETQYF. The rearrangement uses TRBV30 and TRBJ2-5; 7 bases align to TRBD2. V lost 4 bases, J lost 4 bases, and 6 bases stayed unmatched. The germline V gene has CDR1 GTSNPN and CDR2 SVGIG (reference sequence). The CDR3 contains 13 residues.

This rearrangement joins TRBV5-1 to TRBJ2-7, with D hard to call. The length of the CDR3 is 13 residues. V dropped 5 bases and J dropped 2 bases, with 11 bases sitting between them. Germline CDR1 reads SGHRS; CDR2 reads YFSETQ. DNA for the CDR3: TGCGCCAGCAGGATAGGCGCACCCTACGAGCAGTACTTC. This codes for CASRIGAPYEQYF.

This clone was seen a handful of times. The J gene is TRBJ2-7, the V gene TRBV27, with 7 bases lining up with TRBD2. CDR3 length: 15 amino acids. With 8 bases clipped from V and 0 bases from J, the junction kept 10 bases outside the gene matches. Looked up from germline, CDR1 is MNHEY and CDR2 is SMNVEV (reference sequence). The CDR3 bases are TGTGCCAGCCGGGGCCGGCGGGGGAACTCCTACGAGCAGTACTTC. This encodes CASRGRRGNSYEQYF.

This sequence joins TRBV11-3 and TRBJ2-3, with 8 bases matching TRBD2. The germline V gene has CDR1 SGHNT and CDR2 YENEEA. The CDR3 loop spans 18 amino acids. V dropped 5 bases and J dropped 2; count of bases not matched to a gene: 15. This CDR3 reads CASSPGSGSLPLTDTQYF. DNA for the CDR3: TGTGCCAGCAGCCCCGGAAGCGGGAGCCTTCCCCTCACAGATACGCAGTATTTT.

The gene calls are TRBV19 and TRBJ2-5; maybe TRBD2 (6 bases). The end of the DNA is better explained by TRBJ2-7, so the J call may be wrong. This CDR3 comprises 18 residues. Germline V gives CDR1 LNHDA, CDR2 SQIVND (reference sequence). CDR3 sequence: CASSIRGLTSRVHDEQYF. CDR3 DNA: TGTGCCAGTAGTATACGCGGGCTGACTAGTAGGGTTCACGACGAGCAGTACTTC.

The V and J genes are TRBV4-1 and TRBJ2-1, with D perhaps matching TRBD2 (5 bases). With 0 bases removed from V and 6 bases from J, the gap between germline ends came to 9 bases. This CDR3 has 14 residues. Per germline, CDR1 MGHRA and CDR2 YSYEKL. The CDR3 reads CASSQDHEGNEQFF. For the CDR3, the DNA is TGCGCCAGCAGCCAAGATCACGAGGGCAATGAGCAGTTCTTC.

This chain links TRBV27 with TRBJ2-1; 12 positions match TRBD2. Germline V gives CDR1 MNHEY, CDR2 SMNVEV (reference sequence). The V gene end was trimmed by 1 base and the J gene end by 7 bases; junction bases not matched to a gene: 8. The length of the CDR3 is 17 residues. This chain's CDR3 is CASSLYLTSGRSNEQFF. Here the CDR3 DNA reads TGTGCCAGCAGTTTATACCTGACTAGCGGGAGAAGTAATGAGCAGTTCTTC.

The rearrangement joins TRBV5-3 to TRBJ1-5, with D possibly matching TRBD1 (5 bases). TRBV5-3 qualifies as an ORF whose function is uncertain. V was shortened by 4 bases and J by 1 base, with 21 bases between the two germline ends. There are 18 residues in the CDR3. CDR3: CARSPCAGSLLSNQPQHF. CDR3 sequence (DNA): TGTGCCAGAAGCCCGTGTGCAGGGAGCCTCCTAAGCAATCAGCCCCAGCATTTT.

The sample holds one count of this clone. The J gene is TRBJ2-5, the V gene TRBV28, with D possibly matching TRBD1 (6 bases). TRBJ2-7 matches the DNA end more closely, so the J call is doubtful. This CDR3 has 15 amino acids. CDR1 is MDHEN, CDR2 SYDVKM, per germline. The CDR3: CASHRESSRVDEQYF. CDR3 DNA: TGTGCCAGCCACAGGGAATCCTCCAGGGTGGACGAGCAGTACTTC.

V gene TRBV18 combines with J gene TRBJ2-2, with D unclear. V was cut by 7 bases and J by 2 bases, with 8 bases left in between. There are 13 residues in the CDR3. Looked up from germline, CDR1 is KGHSH and CDR2 is LQKENI. The CDR3 here is CASWWSNTGELFF. The CDR3 nucleotides are TGTGCCAGCTGGTGGTCTAACACCGGGGAGCTGTTTTTT.

The CDR3 loop is CASSVAGGPYEQYF. DNA for the CDR3: TGTGCCAGCAGTGTGGCGGGAGGACCCTACGAGCAGTACTTC. The chain combines TRBV6-5 with TRBJ2-7; 8 positions match TRBD2. Germline loops: CDR1 MNHEY, CDR2 SVGAGI. The V segment lost 5 bases and the J segment 2 bases; nucleotides outside the gene matches: 5. CDR3 length equals 14 residues.

CDR3 sequence: CASSPGEYSYEQYF. CDR3 nucleotides: TGTGCCAGCTCACCGGGGGAGTATTCCTACGAGCAGTACTTC. V and J are TRBV18 and TRBJ2-7; D assignment may be TRBD1 or TRBD2 (5 bases each). Trimming removed 3 bases at V and 1 base at J, with 10 bases between. From germline, CDR1 is KGHSH and CDR2 LQKENI. The CDR3 spans 14 residues.

This clone was seen just once. This chain connects TRBV28 to TRBJ2-3; D may be TRBD2 (6 bases). The germline V gene encodes CDR1 MDHEN and CDR2 SYDVKM. V was clipped by 2 bases and J by 4 bases, with 13 bases between them. The CDR3 runs 15 residues. Here the CDR3 DNA reads TGTGCCAGCAGTTTAGATTCGGGAGTGGCAGATACGCAGTATTTT. Amino acids: CASSLDSGVADTQYF.

CDR3 sequence reads: CSATQETQYF. The CDR3 coding sequence is TGCAGTGCTACCCAAGAGACCCAGTACTTC. The V and J genes are TRBV20-1 and TRBJ2-5; D remains ambiguous. The CDR3 consists of 10 residues. V lost 4 bases, J lost 1 base, and 1 base lay in between. Per germline, CDR1 DFQATT and CDR2 SNEGSKA (reference sequence).

V and J are TRBV9 and TRBJ2-5; D perhaps matches TRBD1 (6 bases). The J call is in doubt because the DNA end fits TRBJ2-7 better. Germline V lookup: CDR1 SGDLS, CDR2 YYNGEE. The CDR3 runs to 15 residues. The CDR3 DNA sequence: TGTGCCAGCAGCGCGAACAGGGAGAGCTCCTACGAGCAGTACTTC. Protein product: CASSANRESSYEQYF.

The chain links TRBV5-6 to TRBJ1-2; D is possibly TRBD1 (5 bases). The CDR3 totals 15 residues. The germline V gene has CDR1 SGHDT and CDR2 YYEEEE. Trimming took 1 base from V and 9 from J, leaving 19 bases between them. CDR3 loop: CASSLFGGDTMRYTF. CDR3 coding DNA: TGTGCCAGCAGCTTGTTTGGGGGAGATACTATGCGCTACACCTTC. Full variable domain (missing parts from reference TRBV5-6 and TRBJ1-2): DAGVTQSPTHLIKTRGQQVTLRCSPKSGHDTVSWYQQALGQGPQFIFQYYEEEERQRGNFPDRFSGHQFPNYSSELNVNALLLGDSALYLCASSLFGGDTMRYTFGSGTRLTVV.

The chain carries TRBV9 and TRBJ2-1, with TRBD2 identical over 10 bases. The CDR3 totals 16 residues. V shed 0 bases and J 9 bases; nucleotides not matched to a gene: 9. Per the germline V gene, CDR1 is SGDLS and CDR2 is YYNGEE. The CDR3 bases are TGTGCCAGCAGCGTAGGGTCTAGCGGGAGTTTCAGTGAGCAGTTCTTC. As protein: CASSVGSSGSFSEQFF.

This clone is a singleton in its sample. The CDR3 region is CASSFNGLAAYEQYF. The CDR3 region has the DNA TGTGCCAGCAGTTTCAACGGACTAGCGGCCTACGAGCAGTACTTC. The chain is built from TRBV27 and TRBJ2-7, with 10 bases matching TRBD2. The CDR3 is 15 residues long. Germline CDR1 and CDR2: MNHEY and SMNVEV (reference sequence). V was clipped by 3 bases and J by 2 bases; unmatched bases: 4.

The CDR3, as DNA: TGTGCCAGCAGCCAAGACCCGGGACAGGGCTCCTACGAGCAGTACTTC. Its translation: CASSQDPGQGSYEQYF. The chain has TRBV4-2 and TRBJ2-7; 9 bases agree with TRBD1. In germline, CDR1 is LGHNA, CDR2 YNFKEQ. This CDR3 comprises 16 residues. V was clipped by 0 bases and J by 0 bases; unmatched bases: 3.

The CDR3: CASSQADTLGETQYF. The CDR3 bases are TGCGCCAGCAGCCAGGCGGACACCCTGGGGGAGACCCAGTACTTC. The chain has TRBV4-1 and TRBJ2-5; D may be TRBD1 (5 bases). The CDR3 is 15 residues long. V was clipped by 3 bases and J by 5 bases, with 16 bases between them. Germline-derived CDR1 and CDR2 are MGHRA and YSYEKL.

The chain links TRBV29-1 to TRBJ1-3; D gene ambiguous. Germline loops: CDR1 SQVTM, CDR2 ANQGSEA. The V gene lost 4 bases and the J gene lost 0 bases, with 7 bases spanning the gap. This CDR3 is 13 amino acids long. This CDR3 is CSVGKGSGNTIYF. As DNA, the CDR3 is TGCAGCGTTGGAAAGGGCTCTGGAAACACCATATATTTT.

The chain combines TRBV6-5 with TRBJ1-1; no firm D call. The V gene lost 5 bases and the J gene lost 3 bases, with 7 bases spanning the gap. The CDR3 sequence is 12 residues long. Germline V gives CDR1 MNHEY, CDR2 SVGAGI. CDR3 DNA: TGTGCCAGCAGTCGACCCGACACTGAAGCTTTCTTT. Its protein is CASSRPDTEAFF.

The gene calls are TRBV2 and TRBJ1-1; possible D gene TRBD1, 5 bases. The CDR3 contains 12 residues. V lost 7 bases to trimming and J lost 4 bases, with 10 bases between them. Germline-derived CDR1 and CDR2 are SNHLY and FYNNEI. CDR3 amino acids: CASIGTGTEAFF. The CDR3 region has the DNA TGTGCCAGCATCGGGACGGGCACTGAAGCTTTCTTT.

This chain joins TRBV20-1 and TRBJ2-3, with D unclear. The CDR3 sequence is 10 residues long. The V and J ends lost 3 bases and 6 bases respectively, with 4 bases between them. Per germline, CDR1 DFQATT and CDR2 SNEGSKA (reference sequence). The CDR3 region is CSASKDTQYF. CDR3 nucleotide sequence: TGCAGTGCTAGTAAGGATACGCAGTATTTT.

The chain couples TRBV4-2 to TRBJ2-6; 14 bases map to TRBD2. Per the germline V gene, CDR1 is LGHNA and CDR2 is YNFKEQ. The length of the CDR3 is 20 residues. Trimming took 3 bases from V and 4 from J; bases not matched to a gene: 11. The CDR3 is CASSHPAGTSGSRGANVLTF. CDR3 DNA sequence: TGTGCCAGCAGCCATCCTGCCGGGACTAGCGGGAGCAGGGGGGCCAACGTCCTGACTTTC.

The chain combines TRBV7-2 with TRBJ2-7; 8 bases match TRBD1. V trimming: 5 bases; J trimming: 7 bases; junction bases outside the gene matches: 13. Germline lookup yields CDR1 SGHTA and CDR2 FQGNSA. The CDR3 runs to 15 residues. CDR3 amino acids: CASSPRDRNPTEQYF. The CDR3 DNA reads TGTGCCAGCAGCCCTAGGGACAGGAATCCTACTGAGCAGTACTTC.

This chain connects TRBV4-2 to TRBJ2-5, with D uncertain. The tail of the sequence fits TRBJ2-7 better, so the J call may be wrong. Per germline, CDR1 LGHNA and CDR2 YNFKEQ. The CDR3 spans 14 residues. CDR3 residues: CASSRQVDSYEQYF. The CDR3 bases are TGTGCCAGCAGCCGGCAGGTAGACTCCTACGAGCAGTACTTC.